This TCR beta chain originates from a study of long-term antiretroviral therapy in people with HIV (dated by TCRdb to 2022 to 2024). With regard to the full study: The earliest samples were collected roughly a decade before the 2015 WHO recommendation for immediate ART, at a time when ART was usually postponed until CD4 counts fell. Among the 30 to 35 participants with HIV, ten to eleven were female. A retrospective serial study tested whether changes in peripheral blood TRB repertoire composition and diversity were associated with ART initiation and durable HIV suppression. A total of around 190 cryopreserved PBMC samples came from 25 to 35 adults with confirmed HIV infection and were collected serially over a mean of roughly six years (range 1-12). No cross-contamination during QIAcube processing was seen in test extractions of a monoclonal T-cell line run alongside 33 polyclonal samples. What the research found in general, with its limitations: Because pre-ART samples had limited cell numbers, unsorted PBMC were profiled rather than sorted CD4+ and CD8+ T cells. Compared with controls, HIV repertoires had narrower CDR3 length ranges, and the network structure pointed to an antigen-experienced repertoire that shifted only slightly toward naive after ART. No data were available on ART adherence, viral resistance or therapy changes, limiting inferences about post-ART repertoire changes. Samples dated from about 2003 to 2018, and the ART regimens used may be less effective than current ones. ART initiation was associated with a significant increase in TRB diversity, but diversity stayed significantly below transplant donor controls even after long-term ART. Because PBMC availability was limited, only the TCR beta chain was sequenced, with no alpha chain pairing. Expanded TRB clones identified before ART initiation dominated the repertoire across all time points, though the dominance fluctuated and decreased in many PLHIV after ART.

The germline ends are 20 bases apart after V is trimmed by 4 bases and J by 4 bases. Taken from the germline V gene, the CDR1 and CDR2 loops are SGHDT and YYEEEE. Measured from the cysteine to the phenylalanine, the CDR3 is 16 residues long. This entry keeps only the CDR3 DNA: 48 bases, framed from base 1. The immunoSEQ hsTCRB v3.0 assay was used at survey level resolution to sequence the TRB variable region. TRB sequencing targeted a depth of about 40,000-50,000 T-cell genomes per sample. Pooled TRB libraries were sequenced on an Illumina MiSeq with a v3 150-cycle kit. Under the source paper's analysis protocol: Repertoire analysis was run in R within a reproducible Nextflow workflow that covered QC, data transformation and analysis. Custom analyses were implemented in LymphoSeq2, an R package for AIRR-Seq data exploration. After excluding a handful of samples that yielded fewer than 5000 total TRB sequences, approximately 180 HIV repertoires remained for analysis. Of the roughly 190 retained HIV repertoires, over 55 were collected before and 129 after ART initiation. Each repertoire was downsampled to 5000 TRB nucleotide sequences, and summary statistics were averaged across 100 downsampling iterations. The analysis kept only TRB sequences whose CDR3 regions were at least seven amino acids long. Two measures captured diversity: a Shannon entropy-derived clonality score and the Gini coefficient. In the repertoire networks, any two of the top 5000 CDR3 amino acid sequences were linked whenever the two sequences differed by an edit distance of one. Antigen specificity groups and MHC restriction were predicted for TRB CDR3 amino acid sequences with GLIPH2. CDR3 amino acid sequences were matched against VDJdb and McPAS-TCR to flag known CMV, EBV, HIV or tissue antigen associations. Pre-ART, post-ART and control groups were compared with Wilcoxon signed-rank tests and Holm-Bonferroni correction. TCRdb mirrors the immuneACCESS table, restricted to in-frame sequences. Some clones are absent from its copies; in checked studies, under half trace to an unresolved V gene, and the reason for the others is unknown. That table gives V, J and clone size, and the DNA gave D and trimming. The sample includes about 34,000 clones, with 83% observed a single time. 6.5% to 9% of the sample comes from the top ten.

Of note for this clone: Its antigen specificity is not known. No much larger clone exists at a distance of one base, and base qualities are not known.

Inclusion was restricted to participants for whom at least one PBMC sample before ART initiation and at least two post-ART samples were available. Treatment was received in the United States of America by all participants with HIV. Before DNA extraction, cryopreserved samples of about 0.95-10 million PBMC were thawed and then washed. At the time of the earliest PBMC sample, participants with HIV were aged between about 23 and 54 years. PBMC samples were contributed by each participant from 1-4 timepoints before ART initiation and 2-8 timepoints after ART initiation, with a median of 7 samples. Serial HIV viral load, CD4+ T-cell count, ART history and demographic data were obtained for every participant. Genomic DNA was extracted from unsorted PBMC with a Qiagen kit on a QIAcube, processed in batches of 12 samples.

The specimen comprised unsorted PBMCs, sampled 0.4 years before starting antiretroviral therapy. This sequence uses TRBV5-6 and TRBJ2-5; the D gene is possibly TRBD2, with 7 bases matching. The clonotype was recovered from a man between 18 and 35 years old with HIV. The CDR3 amino acid sequence is: CASSPMGEGGRETQYF. The DNA sequence follows: TGTGCCAGCAGCCCAATGGGGGAGGGGGGCAGAGAGACCCAGTACTTC.